A single sample is the source of the 24 T cell receptor beta chains below, sequenced in a study of blood T cell repertoires in COVID-19. The table came from immunoSEQ multiplex PCR; TCRdb's copy has only in-frame clones and leaves some out. The table shows about 100,000 clones, with around 88% occurring only once. Sequencing was done on a sample of peripheral blood. All receptors derive from a human donor in a cohort sampled during active COVID-19.

The count of this clone is one. The chain carries TRBV12-3 or TRBV12-4 and TRBJ1-2; D uncertain. The V gene lost 3 bases and the J gene lost 10 bases, with 12 bases spanning the gap. This CDR3 has 12 amino acids. The CDR3 region is CASSLVRLFYTF. In nucleotides, the CDR3 is TGTGCCAGCAGTTTGGTCCGACTATTCTACACCTTC.

This clone was seen a single time. The chain uses TRBV28 and TRBJ1-2, with D perhaps TRBD1 (5 bases). Trimming took 6 bases from V and 7 from J, leaving 18 bases between them. Germline-derived CDR1 and CDR2 are MDHEN and SYDVKM. This CDR3 has 14 amino acids. The CDR3 DNA sequence: TGTGCCAGCAGCCCCTCGGGGGGGATAGCTGGCTACACCTTC. It specifies CASSPSGGIAGYTF.

This chain links TRBV4-1 with TRBJ2-5; 7 bases are a match to TRBD1. V gave up 1 base and J gave up 1 base; unmatched junction bases: 6. The germline V gene encodes CDR1 MGHRA and CDR2 YSYEKL. The CDR3 contains 16 residues. CDR3: CASSQALGTAQETQYF. CDR3 DNA sequence: TGCGCCAGCAGCCAAGCTCTCGGGACAGCCCAAGAGACCCAGTACTTC.

In DNA form, the CDR3 reads TGTGCCAGCAGCTCGTTCGGGAGGGCCAAGAATGAGCAGTTCTTC. It is translated as CASSSFGRAKNEQFF. The chain couples TRBV7-2 to TRBJ2-1; TRBD2 matches 8 bases. CDR3 length: 15 amino acids. V gave up 4 bases and J gave up 7 bases; unmatched junction bases: 9. Germline CDR1 is SGHTA and CDR2 is FQGNSA.

The V gene is TRBV19, the J gene TRBJ2-3, with 10 bases that match TRBD2. The CDR3 runs 15 residues. V lost 4 bases and J lost 6; bases outside the gene matches: 7. Germline CDR1 LNHDA, CDR2 SQIVND (reference sequence). The CDR3: CASSTSGSPGDTQYF. Here the CDR3 DNA reads TGTGCCAGTAGTACTAGCGGGAGCCCCGGGGATACGCAGTATTTT.

J is TRBJ2-1 and V is TRBV27, with TRBD2 as a possible D gene (6 bases). V was cut by 8 bases and J by 2 bases, with 16 bases left in between. Germline V gives CDR1 MNHEY, CDR2 SMNVEV (reference sequence). The CDR3 has 15 residues. DNA for the CDR3: TGTGCCAGCCGCAAATTAGCGGAGGCCTACAATGAGCAGTTCTTC. Protein product: CASRKLAEAYNEQFF.

The chain is built from TRBV24-1 and TRBJ2-2; a possible D gene is TRBD1 (5 bases). The CDR3 runs 13 residues. From germline, CDR1 is KGHDR and CDR2 SFDVKD. Trimming pared 4 bases from V and 5 bases from J, leaving 7 bases between. The CDR3 spells CATSESGTGELFF. CDR3 nucleotide sequence: TGTGCCACCAGTGAGTCAGGGACCGGGGAGCTGTTTTTT.

The chain uses TRBV18 and TRBJ2-7; possible D gene TRBD2, 6 bases. Germline V lookup: CDR1 KGHSH, CDR2 LQKENI. This CDR3 region has 16 residues. The V end was cut by 5 bases, the J end by 5 bases, with 22 bases between. The CDR3 reads CASSSVALARGHEQYF. CDR3 sequence (DNA): TGTGCCAGCTCAAGCGTCGCTCTAGCGAGAGGGCACGAGCAGTACTTC.

This chain joins TRBV27 and TRBJ1-3, with D maybe TRBD1 (6 bases). The germline gives CDR1 MNHEY, CDR2 SMNVEV (reference sequence). The CDR3 spans 15 residues. Trimming cost V 4 bases and J 3 bases, with 13 bases left between them. CDR3 DNA sequence: TGTGCCAGCAGTTCCAGGGGTTTAAGTGGAAACACCATATATTTT. It translates to CASSSRGLSGNTIYF.

A note on this clone: Different DNA sequences within this sample yield the same CDR3. The chain's CDR3 is CASSLQGSFSNQPQHF. The CDR3 nucleotides are TGCGCCAGCAGCTTACAGGGGTCCTTTAGCAATCAGCCCCAGCATTTT. The V and J genes are TRBV5-1 and TRBJ1-5, with 7 bases matching TRBD1. The germline gives CDR1 SGHRS, CDR2 YFSETQ. The CDR3 is made up of 16 amino acids. V dropped 2 bases and J dropped 0; count of bases not matched to a gene: 5.

The rearrangement links TRBV18 to TRBJ1-1, with TRBD1 matching 7 bases. CDR3 length: 16 residues. Germline V gene sequence: CDR1 KGHSH, CDR2 LQKENI. V gave up 5 bases and J gave up 2 bases; unmatched junction bases: 11. In DNA, the CDR3 is TGTGCCAGCTCATCTCTTCTGACAGGGAGAAACACTGAAGCTTTCTTT. Translated, it gives CASSSLLTGRNTEAFF.

The chain recombines TRBV10-3 with TRBJ2-1, with TRBD2 matching 12 bases. V was clipped by 4 bases and J by 2 bases; unmatched bases: 3. This CDR3 comprises 16 residues. Germline values: CDR1 ENHRY, CDR2 SYGVKD. The CDR3 protein is CAISVRTSGAYNEQFF. CDR3 DNA: TGTGCCATCAGTGTTCGGACTAGCGGGGCCTACAATGAGCAGTTCTTC.

V is TRBV28 and J is TRBJ2-3; no firm D call. There are 14 residues in the CDR3. Germline CDR1 is MDHEN and CDR2 is SYDVKM. Trimming took off 2 bases at V and 0 bases at J, with 6 bases between the two ends. CDR3 sequence reads: CASSLLTSTDTQYF. CDR3 coding DNA: TGTGCCAGCAGTTTACTAACTAGCACAGATACGCAGTATTTT.

The rearrangement links TRBV12-5 to TRBJ2-7; no clear D gene. With 5 bases removed from V and 4 bases from J, the gap between germline ends came to 9 bases. The V gene's germline CDR1 is LGHNT and CDR2 FRNRAP. The CDR3 spans 12 residues. The DNA for the CDR3 is TGTGCTAGTGGTCCCGGGTTTTACGAGCAGTACTTC. Translated, it gives CASGPGFYEQYF.

A single count supports this clone. The chain has TRBV24-1 and TRBJ2-6; TRBD2 matches at 15 bases. V shed 3 bases and J 4 bases; nucleotides not matched to a gene: 9. Germline lookup yields CDR1 KGHDR and CDR2 SFDVKD. The CDR3 spans 20 residues. The CDR3 loop reads CATSDPRTSGRAAGANVLTF. In nucleotides, the CDR3 is TGTGCCACCAGTGATCCCCGGACTAGCGGGAGGGCTGCCGGGGCCAACGTCCTGACTTTC.

This clone was counted a single time. The rearrangement joins TRBV28 to TRBJ2-2; tentatively, D is TRBD2 (5 bases). Germline loops: CDR1 MDHEN, CDR2 SYDVKM. V was shortened by 6 bases and J by 4 bases, with 6 bases between the two germline ends. The CDR3 is 12 residues long. In nucleotides, the CDR3 is TGTGCCAGCAGGGAGGTCACCGGGGAGCTGTTTTTT. Translating gives CASREVTGELFF.

In nucleotides, the CDR3 is TGTGCCAGCAGCAAGCCCAACAGGGGGTCTGGGGCCAACGTCCTGACTTTC. Translation: CASSKPNRGSGANVLTF. The chain links TRBV21-1 to TRBJ2-6; the table's D call of TRBD1 was not tested on the DNA. TRBV21-1 counts as a pseudogene. The CDR3 extends over 17 amino acids.

The V gene is TRBV7-2, the J gene TRBJ1-3; D gene ambiguous. V lost 4 bases and J 0 bases, leaving 10 bases between the germline ends. Germline lookup yields CDR1 SGHTA and CDR2 FQGNSA. This CDR3 contains 15 residues. For the CDR3, the DNA is TGTGCCAGCAGCTCCGCAGGCTTCTCTGGAAACACCATATATTTT. It encodes CASSSAGFSGNTIYF. Full variable domain (missing parts from reference TRBV7-2 and TRBJ1-3): GAGVSQSPSNKVTEKGKDVELRCDPISGHTALYWYRQSLGQGLEFLIYFQGNSAPDKSGLPSDRFSAERTGGSVSTLTIQRTQQEDSAVYLCASSSAGFSGNTIYFGEGSWLTVV.

This clone was found a few times. The rearrangement links TRBV9 to TRBJ2-5; the D gene is possibly TRBD2 (6 bases). There are 13 residues in the CDR3. V lost 3 bases to trimming and J lost 4 bases, with 10 bases between them. Germline V gene sequence: CDR1 SGDLS, CDR2 YYNGEE. The CDR3 spells CASSGGTLETQYF. The CDR3 region has the DNA TGTGCCAGCAGCGGCGGGACGTTAGAGACCCAGTACTTC.

This chain connects TRBV7-6 to TRBJ2-7, with TRBD1 matching 11 bases. Unmatched junction bases numbered 6, after V lost 5 bases and J lost 3 bases. The CDR3 spans 15 residues. CDR1 SGHVS and CDR2 FNYEAQ come from the germline V gene. CDR3 in amino acids: CASSRGQGAFYEQYF. CDR3 nucleotides: TGTGCCAGCAGCAGAGGACAGGGGGCTTTCTACGAGCAGTACTTC.

J is TRBJ1-4 and V is TRBV11-2; 8 nucleotides align to TRBD1. V shed 1 base, J shed 8 bases, and the junction held 12 bases outside the gene matches. The CDR3 spans 17 residues. CDR1 is SGHAT and CDR2 is FQNNGV in the germline V gene. The CDR3 DNA sequence: TGTGCCAGCAGCTTAGGTTCTCGGACAGGGCTGGGAGAAAAACTGTTTTTT. It translates to CASSLGSRTGLGEKLFF.

This chain connects TRBV4-1 to TRBJ1-6; possibly TRBD1 for D (5 bases). V was pared by 4 bases and J by 7 bases, with 17 bases between. CDR3 length: 16 residues. Germline CDR1 is MGHRA and CDR2 is YSYEKL. The CDR3 nucleotides are TGCGCCAGCAGCCCAGCGGGCAGGGTCCACAATTCACCCCTCCACTTT. As protein: CASSPAGRVHNSPLHF.

The J gene is TRBJ2-7, the V gene TRBV6-5, with TRBD2 as a possible D gene (5 bases). Trimming took off 4 bases at V and 12 bases at J, with 13 bases between the two ends. Germline assignment: CDR1 MNHEY and CDR2 SVGAGI. CDR3 length: 11 amino acids. The DNA of the CDR3 is TGTGCCAGCAGTTCCCCGGGCGGGCCGTACTTC. As protein: CASSSPGGPYF.

The V gene is TRBV7-2, the J gene TRBJ2-1; 12 bases match TRBD2. Trimming took 5 bases from V and 13 from J; bases not matched to a gene: 12. The CDR3 is 15 residues long. Germline lookup yields CDR1 SGHTA and CDR2 FQGNSA. The CDR3 DNA reads as TGTGCCAGCAGCCCCCGACTAGCGGGAGCCAACCCCCAGTTCTTC. Translated, it gives CASSPRLAGANPQFF.